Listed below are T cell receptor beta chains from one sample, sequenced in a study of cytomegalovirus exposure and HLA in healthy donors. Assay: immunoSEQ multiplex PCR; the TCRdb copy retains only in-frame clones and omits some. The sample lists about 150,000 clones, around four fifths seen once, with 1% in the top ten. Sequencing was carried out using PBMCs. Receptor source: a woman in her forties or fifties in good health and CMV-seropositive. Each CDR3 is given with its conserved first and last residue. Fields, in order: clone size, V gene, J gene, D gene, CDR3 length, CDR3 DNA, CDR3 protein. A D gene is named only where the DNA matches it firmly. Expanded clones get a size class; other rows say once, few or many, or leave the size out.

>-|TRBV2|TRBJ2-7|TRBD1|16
TGTGCCAGCAGTGAAGGTGCAGGACAGGGGGCGAGTGAGCAGTACTTC
CASSEGAGQGASEQYF
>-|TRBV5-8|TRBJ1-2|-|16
TGTGCCAGCAGCCCACGGGGGGCCCCCCCAAACTATGGCTACACCTTC
CASSPRGAPPNYGYTF
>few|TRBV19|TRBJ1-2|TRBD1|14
TGTGCCAGTACCAACCAGGGGGGTAACTATGGCTACACCTTC
CASTNQGGNYGYTF
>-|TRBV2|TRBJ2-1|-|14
TGTGCCAGGGGAGCGGGCCGAAGTTATGAGGGGCAGTTCTTC
CARGAGRSYEGQFF
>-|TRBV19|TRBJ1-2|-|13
TGTGCCAGTAACAGTGGCAGGGAATATGGCTACACCTTC
CASNSGREYGYTF
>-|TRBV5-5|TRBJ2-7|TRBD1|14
TGTGCCAGCAGCTTTCCCGGGACAGCGAACGAGCAGTACTTC
CASSFPGTANEQYF
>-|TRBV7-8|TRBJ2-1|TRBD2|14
TGTGCCAGCAGCTTCGAGCGGGAAGGCTATGAGCAGTTCTTC
CASSFEREGYEQFF
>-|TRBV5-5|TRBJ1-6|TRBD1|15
TGTGCCAGCAGCGAGCCCGGGACAGGGGCCTCACCCCTCCACTTT
CASSEPGTGASPLHF
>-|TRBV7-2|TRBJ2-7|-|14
TGTGCCAGCAGCTTAGCGCTCGGGACCTACGAGCAGTACTTC
CASSLALGTYEQYF
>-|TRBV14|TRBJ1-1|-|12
TGTGCCAGCAGCCAATTACACGTTGAAGCTTTCTTT
CASSQLHVEAFF
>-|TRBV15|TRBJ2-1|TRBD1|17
TGTGCCACCAGCAGATCGGCCCGGGACAGGACAATAAATGAGCAGTTCTTC
CATSRSARDRTINEQFF
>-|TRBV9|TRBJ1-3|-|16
TGTGCCAGCAGCGTAGGGGGCAGGAGCTCTGGAAACACCATATATTTT
CASSVGGRSSGNTIYF
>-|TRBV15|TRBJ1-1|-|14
TGTGCCACCAGCGTCGGGGTCCGGAACACTGAAGCTTTCTTT
CATSVGVRNTEAFF
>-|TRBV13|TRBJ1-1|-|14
TGTGCCAGCAGCCCCCTAGAGAGGAACACTGAAGCTTTCTTT
CASSPLERNTEAFF
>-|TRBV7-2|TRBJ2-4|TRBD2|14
TGTGCCAGCAGCAAGGGACTAGCGGAAAACATTCAGTACTTC
CASSKGLAENIQYF
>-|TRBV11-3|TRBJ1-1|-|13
TGTGCCAGCAGCTTGGAGAAGAACACTGAAGCTTTCTTT
CASSLEKNTEAFF
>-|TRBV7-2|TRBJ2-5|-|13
TGTGCCAGCAGCACCCGTAGGGGAGAGACCCAGTACTTC
CASSTRRGETQYF
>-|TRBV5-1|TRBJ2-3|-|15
TGCGCCAGCAGCCCATGGCGGACTAGCACAGATACGCAGTATTTT
CASSPWRTSTDTQYF
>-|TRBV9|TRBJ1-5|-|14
TGTGCCAGCAGCGCCGGGGGGGGGCATCAGCCCCAGCATTTT
CASSAGGGHQPQHF
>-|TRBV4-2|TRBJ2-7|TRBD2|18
TGTGCCAGCAGCCCTCGGCAGGTAGCGGGAAGGAAGTCCTACGAGCAGTACTTC
CASSPRQVAGRKSYEQYF
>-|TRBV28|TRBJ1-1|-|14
TGTGCCAGCAGCCCCGCCCTAGGGAACACTGAAGCTTTCTTT
CASSPALGNTEAFF
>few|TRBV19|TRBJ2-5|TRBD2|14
TGTGCCAGTAGTATCGCGGGAGGGAAGGAGACCCAGTACTTC
CASSIAGGKETQYF
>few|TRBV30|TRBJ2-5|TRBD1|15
TGTGCCTGGAGTGTTGCAGGGGGCGCTTCGGAGACCCAGTACTTC
CAWSVAGGASETQYF
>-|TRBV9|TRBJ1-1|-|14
TGTGCCAGCACCAAAGCGGGGAGCGACACTGAAGCTTTCTTT
CASTKAGSDTEAFF
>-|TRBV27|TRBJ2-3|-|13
TGTGCCAGCAGTTTTCAGGGCACAGATGCGCAGTATTTT
CASSFQGTDAQYF
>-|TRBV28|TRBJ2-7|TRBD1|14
TGTGCCAGCAGTGGCTCAGGGGGAAGATACGAGCAGTACTTC
CASSGSGGRYEQYF
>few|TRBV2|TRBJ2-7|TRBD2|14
TGTGCCAGCAGTCTGGGGACTAGCGACTACGAGCAGTACTTC
CASSLGTSDYEQYF
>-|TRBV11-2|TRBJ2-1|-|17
TGTGCCAGCAGCCGGTGGGAGGTCGCCCAGGGGGGAAATGAGCAGTTCTTC
CASSRWEVAQGGNEQFF
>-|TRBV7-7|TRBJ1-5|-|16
TGTGCTAGCAGCTTAGGCCACAGGGTCGGCAATCAGCCCCAGCATTTT
CASSLGHRVGNQPQHF
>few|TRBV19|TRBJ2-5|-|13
TGTGCCAGTAGTATCCTAGCCCAAGAGACCCAGTACTTC
CASSILAQETQYF
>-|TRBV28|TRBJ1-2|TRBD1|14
TGTGCCAGCAGTTCGGCAGGGGGCATCTATGGCTACACCTTC
CASSSAGGIYGYTF
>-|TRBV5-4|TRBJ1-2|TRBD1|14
TGTGCCAGCAGCTCGGACAGGGGAGCCTATGGCTACACCTTC
CASSSDRGAYGYTF
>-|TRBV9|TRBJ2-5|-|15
TGTGCCAGCAGCGTCATGGGGGGTATTAGAGAGACCCAGTACTTC
CASSVMGGIRETQYF
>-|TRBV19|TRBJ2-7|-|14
TGTGCCACCCCGCCAGGGCCTCTCGCCTACGAGCAGTACTTC
CATPPGPLAYEQYF
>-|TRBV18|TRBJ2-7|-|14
TGTGCCAGCTCACCACCCTCCAAAACCTACGAGCGGTACTTC
CASSPPSKTYERYF
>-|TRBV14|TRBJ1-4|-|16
TGTGCCAGCAGCTTGAATTTTGCAGGGCCGAATGAAAAACTGTTTTTT
CASSLNFAGPNEKLFF
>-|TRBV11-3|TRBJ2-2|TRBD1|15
TGTGCCAGCAGCCCCCAGGGGGCCGGCACCGGGGAGCTGTTTTTT
CASSPQGAGTGELFF
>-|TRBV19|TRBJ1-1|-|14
TGTGCCAGTAGTATCCTTCAGGGGAACACTGAAGCTTTCTTT
CASSILQGNTEAFF
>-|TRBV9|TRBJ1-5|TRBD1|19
TGTGCCAGCAGCGTAGGCCCGGTGGCAGGGGGTTTCGCCAATCAGCCCCAGCATTTT
CASSVGPVAGGFANQPQHF
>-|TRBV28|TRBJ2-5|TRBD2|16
TGTGCCAGCAGTTTAAAAAAGCGGGGGAGACAAGAGACCCAGTACTTC
CASSLKKRGRQETQYF
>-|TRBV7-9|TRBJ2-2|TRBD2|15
TGTGCCAGCAGCCCCCGGACTAGCGGTACCGGGGAGCTGTTTTTT
CASSPRTSGTGELFF